This T cell receptor beta chain was observed in a study of cytomegalovirus exposure and HLA in healthy donors. At the level of the study: Counted in an early data release were roughly 87 million unique TCRs from HLA-typed donors. There were 350 to 450 genotyped donors. Of these, 81% fell in the genetic ancestry cluster associated with self-reported Caucasian donors.

Comments on this clone: What it recognizes is unknown.

Findings of the study overall: One cluster of highly shared sequence variants probably arose as a sequencing artifact.

PCR involved 60 Vbeta and 13 Jbeta primers. Repertoires were generated with immunoSEQ multiplex PCR, while TCRdb's copy carries only in-frame clones and drops some. The sample has about 43,000 clones; 77% are singletons. Unmatched junction bases numbered 7, after V lost 0 bases and J lost 7 bases. Looked up from germline, CDR1 is LGHNA and CDR2 is YSLEER. CDR3 length equals 15 residues. The sequenced sample consisted of PBMCs. This clonotype was obtained from a man aged 25 to 40 in good health and CMV-seronegative. The rearrangement links TRBV4-3 to TRBJ2-7, with TRBD1 matching over 9 bases. The CDR3 sequence: CASSQDRGTGREQYF. The CDR3 nucleotides read TGCGCCAGCAGCCAAGATCGGGGGACAGGGCGGGAGCAGTACTTC.